This TCR beta chain was captured by sequencing in a study of T cell repertoires in aging, cancer and after chemotherapy. Study observations and caveats: Median generation probability rose over the chemotherapy interval in each cancer cohort, suggesting rebound thymic output.

The germline gives CDR1 MNHEY, CDR2 SVGEGT. CDR3 length equals 14 residues. Trimming removed 6 bases at V and 10 bases at J, with 19 bases between. By share of the sample, this clonotype is medium-sized. Its antigen remains unidentified. Amplification of TCR beta used genomic DNA extracted from peripheral blood. Multiplex touch-down PCR with TRB-A/B primers amplified rearranged V-D-J TRB sequences. Each CDR3 protein gets one entry after TCRdb re-called the multiplex PCR reads with MiXCR. Among roughly 5,700 distinct CDR3 sequences, around 30% were seen once, and the ten largest hold approximately 31%. The TCR originated in a human donor with a solid tumor. Specimen: blood. The chain uses TRBV6-2 or TRBV6-3 and TRBJ2-1; TRBD2 is a possible D gene (5 bases). In DNA, the CDR3 is TGTGCCAGCAGCCCCTTACAATCTAGCAGGGAGCAGTTCTTC. This encodes CASSPLQSSREQFF.